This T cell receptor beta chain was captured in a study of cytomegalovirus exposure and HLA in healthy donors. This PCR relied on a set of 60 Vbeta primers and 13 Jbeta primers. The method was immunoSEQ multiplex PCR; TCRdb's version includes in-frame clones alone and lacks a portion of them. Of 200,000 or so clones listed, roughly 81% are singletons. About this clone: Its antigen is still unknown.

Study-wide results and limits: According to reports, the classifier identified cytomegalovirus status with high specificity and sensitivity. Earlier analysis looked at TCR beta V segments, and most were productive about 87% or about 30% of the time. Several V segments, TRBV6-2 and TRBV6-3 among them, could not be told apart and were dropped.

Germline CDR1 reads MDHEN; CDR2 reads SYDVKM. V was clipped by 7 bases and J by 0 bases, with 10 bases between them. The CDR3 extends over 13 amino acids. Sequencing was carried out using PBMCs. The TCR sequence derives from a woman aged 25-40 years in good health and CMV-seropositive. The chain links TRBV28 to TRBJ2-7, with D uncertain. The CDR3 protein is CASKIGGSYEQYF. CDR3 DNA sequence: TGTGCCAGCAAGATAGGCGGCTCCTACGAGCAGTACTTC.